A single sample is the source of the 18 T cell receptor beta chains below, sequenced in a study of control samples from healthy donors and cancer patients. Clones were sequenced by immunoSEQ multiplex PCR, and TCRdb holds only the in-frame ones, with some missing. The sample carries about 170,000 clones, 85% to 95% recorded once. The sample was blood. The receptors here all came from a woman under 30 in good health.

The genes are TRBV19 and TRBJ1-2; TRBD1 is a possible D gene (6 bases). V was shortened by 6 bases and J by 5 bases, with 13 bases between the two germline ends. CDR3 size: 13 residues. The germline gives CDR1 LNHDA, CDR2 SQIVND (reference sequence). As DNA, the CDR3 is TGTGCCAGTAGACTGGGGGGCGCATATGGCTACACCTTC. The encoded protein is CASRLGGAYGYTF.

This chain links TRBV5-1 with TRBJ1-6, with 9 bases that match TRBD1. CDR1 and CDR2 from the germline V gene are SGHRS and YFSETQ. The CDR3 consists of 15 residues. With V trimmed by 0 bases and J by 9 bases, 4 bases remained unmatched. DNA of the CDR3: TGCGCCAGCAGCTTGGCCGGACAGGGGATTTCACCCCTCCACTTT. Translated, it gives CASSLAGQGISPLHF.

J is TRBJ2-7 and V is TRBV13; TRBD2 agrees at 7 bases. V shed 7 bases, J shed 0 bases, and the junction held 6 bases outside the gene matches. This CDR3 has 14 amino acids. Germline V gene data show CDR1 as PRHDT and CDR2 as FYEKMQ (reference sequence). The CDR3 sequence is CASTHSGYSYEQYF. The DNA for the CDR3 is TGTGCCAGCACCCATAGCGGGTACTCCTACGAGCAGTACTTC.

The rearrangement uses TRBV11-3 and TRBJ2-4; TRBD2 is a possible D gene (7 bases). The CDR3 has 14 residues. Germline V gives CDR1 SGHNT, CDR2 YENEEA. Trimming shortened V by 1 base and J by 8 bases, and 12 bases separated the two germline ends. The CDR3 loop is CASSLAGEGDIQYF. Here the CDR3 DNA reads TGTGCCAGCAGCTTAGCGGGGGAGGGGGACATTCAGTACTTC.

V is TRBV20-1 and J is TRBJ1-1; possible D gene TRBD1, 6 bases. Germline V lookup: CDR1 DFQATT, CDR2 SNEGSKA (reference sequence). V was pared by 0 bases and J by 8 bases, with 7 bases between. The CDR3 spans 11 residues. The chain's CDR3 is CSAREQGEAFF. The CDR3, as DNA: TGCAGTGCTAGAGAGCAGGGGGAAGCTTTCTTT.

V usage is TRBV7-2 and J usage is TRBJ1-5, with 7 bases matching TRBD1. The V segment lost 5 bases and the J segment 5 bases; nucleotides outside the gene matches: 3. There are 13 residues in the CDR3. Germline assignment: CDR1 SGHTA and CDR2 FQGNSA. CDR3 residues: CASSADRDQPQHF. The CDR3 coding sequence is TGTGCCAGCAGCGCCGACAGGGATCAGCCCCAGCATTTT.

The sample holds one count of this clone. The CDR3 nucleotides read TGTGCCAGCAGCTTAGGGGATTCACCCCTCCACTTT. Translating gives CASSLGDSPLHF. The chain is built from TRBV11-3 and TRBJ1-6; D is uncertain. The CDR3 has 12 amino acids. V gave up 1 base and J gave up 8 bases, with 3 bases separating them. The germline CDR1 and CDR2 sequences are SGHNT and YENEEA.

The chain recombines TRBV12-3 or TRBV12-4 with TRBJ1-5, with TRBD1 as a possible D gene (5 bases). This CDR3 is 12 amino acids long. V was trimmed by 6 bases and J by 7 bases, leaving 10 bases between them. Here the CDR3 DNA reads TGTGCCAGCAGGAACGGGGGGCAGCCCCAGCATTTT. Residues: CASRNGGQPQHF.

The gene calls are TRBV11-2 and TRBJ1-4; unclear D gene. CDR1 SGHAT and CDR2 FQNNGV come from the germline V gene. This CDR3 has 14 amino acids. V was trimmed by 1 base and J by 4 bases, leaving 7 bases between them. The CDR3 sequence: CASSLAGFNEKLFF. CDR3 bases: TGTGCCAGCAGCTTAGCAGGTTTTAATGAAAAACTGTTTTTT.

The chain couples TRBV5-1 to TRBJ2-5; D is perhaps TRBD1 (5 bases). Trimming took 4 bases from V and 5 from J, leaving 12 bases between them. Germline assignment: CDR1 SGHRS and CDR2 YFSETQ. CDR3 length: 13 amino acids. CDR3 sequence: CASSLGAGETQYF. The CDR3 DNA reads TGCGCCAGCAGCCTAGGGGCTGGGGAGACCCAGTACTTC.

In DNA, the CDR3 is TGCGCCAGCAGTGAGGAGGAGGGCACTGAAGCTTTCTTT. It codes for CASSEEEGTEAFF. This chain uses TRBV10-1 with TRBJ1-1; the D is unclear. This CDR3 region has 13 residues. Germline-derived CDR1 and CDR2 are WNHNN and SYGVQD (reference sequence). The V gene lost 2 bases and the J gene lost 4 bases, with 8 bases spanning the gap.

This clone was counted a single time. Here the CDR3 DNA reads TGTGCCAGCAGCTTGGCCATTTCTAGCGGGAGATTGAGCAATGAGCAGTTCTTC. It codes for CASSLAISSGRLSNEQFF. This chain links TRBV7-2 with TRBJ2-1, with 10 positions matching TRBD2. This CDR3 region has 18 residues. Per the germline V gene, CDR1 is SGHTA and CDR2 is FQGNSA. V shed 3 bases, J shed 6 bases, and the junction held 14 bases outside the gene matches.

This chain connects TRBV3-1 (or the pseudogene TRBV3-2) to TRBJ2-1; a possible D gene is TRBD1 (6 bases). Germline V gene lookup returns CDR1 LGHDT and CDR2 YNNKEL (reference sequence). The CDR3 sequence is 13 residues long. V shed 1 base and J shed 10 bases, with 11 bases lying between them. The CDR3 loop is CASSQGRGTEQFF. As DNA, the CDR3 is TGTGCCAGCAGCCAAGGAAGAGGGACAGAGCAGTTCTTC.

This chain connects TRBV7-4 to TRBJ1-3, with no clear D. Germline V gene sequence: CDR1 SGHVT, CDR2 SQSDAQ. The CDR3 is 17 amino acids. V was cut by 5 bases and J by 0 bases, with 17 bases left in between. The CDR3 nucleotides read TGTGCCAGCAGCCCTTCCGGGCCTACATTCTCTGGAAACACCATATATTTT. Translating it yields CASSPSGPTFSGNTIYF.

The CDR3 coding sequence is TGTGCCAGCAGCCCAAGTAATGGAGGTCGGGAAAAACTGTTTTTT. Translated, it gives CASSPSNGGREKLFF. The J gene is TRBJ1-4, the V gene TRBV11-1; unclear D gene. The CDR3 is 15 residues long. Per the germline V gene, CDR1 is SGHAT and CDR2 is FQDESV (reference sequence). Trimming cost V 5 bases and J 8 bases, with 18 bases left between them.

This chain joins TRBV6-5 and TRBJ1-2; D gene uncertain. Germline lookup yields CDR1 MNHEY and CDR2 SVGAGI. CDR3 length: 12 amino acids. V was pared by 6 bases and J by 1 base, with 6 bases between. The CDR3: CASSNFNYGYTF. In DNA, the CDR3 is TGTGCCAGCAGCAATTTTAACTATGGCTACACCTTC.

V gene TRBV7-9 combines with J gene TRBJ2-7; 9 bases are shared with TRBD1. This CDR3 is built from 15 residues. V was pared by 4 bases and J by 3 bases, with 7 bases of the junction left unmatched. Germline V lookup: CDR1 SEHNR, CDR2 FQNEAQ (reference sequence). The CDR3 reads CASSSGTGRIYEQYF. The CDR3 DNA reads TGTGCCAGCAGCTCTGGGACAGGGCGAATCTACGAGCAGTACTTC.

The genes are TRBV11-2 and TRBJ2-3; no firm D call. The CDR3 contains 12 residues. V lost 2 bases and J 5 bases, leaving 5 bases between the germline ends. CDR1 SGHAT and CDR2 FQNNGV come from the germline V gene. The CDR3 DNA reads as TGTGCCAGCAGCTTATTCGGAGATACGCAGTATTTT. Translated, it gives CASSLFGDTQYF.